Below, 26 T cell receptor beta chains from the same sample are listed, as sequenced in a study of T cells in Graves' hyperthyroidism and ophthalmopathy. Amplified regions were TCR beta CDR3 sequences from RNA transcripts. TCR CDR3 regions were first amplified by RT-PCR with HTBI primers. A single record per CDR3 protein comes from TCRdb applying MiXCR to the multiplex PCR reads. The data contain around 620,000 distinct CDR3 sequences, roughly 46% of them seen just once; the ten biggest clones take up 15% to 20%. Sequencing input: peripheral blood or thyroid tissue (not recorded which). These receptors originate from an adult woman with Graves' disease, either hyperthyroidism or ophthalmopathy (not recorded which).

Note on this clonotype: The missing conserved phenylalanine or tryptophan at the end of this CDR3 makes a read error likely. No DNA is shown, since the ends of the CDR3 on it are uncertain; the CDR3 is the one TCRdb lists. This rearrangement joins TRBV7-3 to TRBJ1-4; the table's D call, TRBD1, was not checked against the DNA. Including both end residues, the CDR3 is 9 amino acids long. Germline assignment: CDR1 SGHTA and CDR2 FQGTGA. The CDR3 spells CASSLWVPS.

This clonotype occurred many times. CDR3 nucleotides: TGTGCCACCGAGAGGGAGACAGTATCAGCGAACACCGGGGAGCTGTTTTTT. Amino acid sequence: CATERETVSANTGELFF. The rearrangement links TRBV2 to TRBJ2-2; D is possibly TRBD1 or TRBD2 (5 bases each). The CDR3 totals 17 residues. The ends were cut back, 10 bases at V and 0 bases at J, with 21 bases in the middle. Germline loops: CDR1 SNHLY, CDR2 FYNNEI.

There are many counts of this clonotype. This chain uses TRBV2 with TRBJ1-1, with 7 bases aligning to TRBD1. Germline loops: CDR1 SNHLY, CDR2 FYNNEI. V lost 4 bases and J lost 1; bases outside the gene matches: 6. The CDR3 runs to 15 residues. CDR3 sequence (DNA): TGTGCCAGCAGTGTACGACAGGGTGGGAACACTGAAGCTTTCTTT. It yields the protein CASSVRQGGNTEAFF.

At least ten counts were recorded for this clonotype. The chain recombines TRBV10-3 with TRBJ1-4; 8 bases are a match to TRBD1. This CDR3 comprises 16 residues. Losses at the gene ends were 11 bases for V and 0 bases for J; bases not matched to a gene: 11. Germline assignment: CDR1 ENHRY and CDR2 SYGVKD. The DNA for the CDR3 is TGTGCCTCGCGACAGGGGTCCTACGCAACTAATGAAAAACTGTTTTTT. Residues: CASRQGSYATNEKLFF.

The chain carries TRBV19 and TRBJ1-5; maybe TRBD1 (6 bases). CDR3 length: 13 residues. CDR1 LNHDA and CDR2 SQIVND come from the germline V gene (reference sequence). Trimming pared 5 bases from V and 5 bases from J, leaving 10 bases between. For the CDR3, the DNA is TGTGCCAGTAGTGTGACAGGCCATCAGCCCCAGCATTTT. Translated, it gives CASSVTGHQPQHF.

This clonotype was counted ten times or more. The CDR3 region has the DNA TGCAGTGCTAGAGAAACTGGGGGAGCAGGGCAGCCCCAGCATTTT. Amino acids: CSARETGGAGQPQHF. The chain joins TRBV20-1 to TRBJ1-5; a possible D gene is TRBD1 (5 bases). The CDR3 has 15 residues. V gave up 0 bases and J gave up 7 bases, with 16 bases separating them. The germline gives CDR1 DFQATT, CDR2 SNEGSKA (reference sequence).

This clonotype was detected only once. The J gene is TRBJ2-6, the V gene TRBV11-2; no firm D call. Trimming removed 3 bases at V and 0 bases at J, with 12 bases between. Germline CDR1 reads SGHAT; CDR2 reads FQNNGV. This CDR3 contains 17 residues. The CDR3 bases are TGTGCCAGCAGCTTGGGGATATCGTCCTCTGGGGCCAACGTCCTGACTTTC. Translating it yields CASSLGISSSGANVLTF.

The V gene is TRBV2, the J gene TRBJ2-7; D may be TRBD1 (6 bases). V lost 6 bases and J lost 3, with 12 bases in between. This CDR3 has 13 amino acids. Germline CDR1 reads SNHLY; CDR2 reads FYNNEI. The CDR3 DNA follows: TGTGCCAGCAGGAAAGGGGGAAACTACGAGCAGTACTTC. This translates into CASRKGGNYEQYF.

In its sample, this clonotype was seen many times. This chain links TRBV6-5 with TRBJ1-2; D is possibly TRBD1 (5 bases). Trimming took 5 bases from V and 1 from J, leaving 17 bases between them. This CDR3 has 16 residues. CDR1 is MNHEY and CDR2 is SVGAGI in the germline V gene. The CDR3 region is CASSPWDESSNYGYTF. Written as DNA, the CDR3 is TGTGCCAGCAGTCCATGGGACGAAAGTAGTAACTATGGCTACACCTTC.

This clonotype was observed many times. The rearrangement joins TRBV5-1 to TRBJ2-7; D assignment may be TRBD1 or TRBD2 (5 bases each). The CDR3 runs to 15 residues. CDR1 is SGHRS, CDR2 YFSETQ, per germline. V was pared by 4 bases and J by 6 bases, with 20 bases between. The CDR3 region has the DNA TGCGCCAGCAGCCTGGAACCGGGACCGTCGCTCGAGCAGTACTTC. It is translated as CASSLEPGPSLEQYF.

As to this clonotype: The junction differs from germline at one of its ends, possibly a read error. The chain has TRBV5-1 and TRBJ1-1; no definite D call. CDR1 and CDR2 (germline): SGHRS, YFSETQ. The CDR3 length is 13 residues. This CDR3 is CASSLVENTEVFF. The CDR3 DNA sequence: TGCGCCAGCAGCTTGGTGGAGAACACTGAAGTTTTCTTT.

The V gene is TRBV7-9, the J gene TRBJ2-5; D possibly corresponds to TRBD1 (5 bases). Germline CDR1 reads SEHNR; CDR2 reads FQNEAQ (reference sequence). The CDR3 loop spans 14 amino acids. V was trimmed by 5 bases and J by 2 bases, leaving 12 bases between them. This chain's CDR3 is CASSRMQGQETQYF. DNA of the CDR3: TGTGCCAGCAGCAGGATGCAGGGACAAGAGACCCAGTACTTC.

This chain joins TRBV7-9 and TRBJ1-1, with D unclear. V lost 7 bases and J 1 base, leaving 7 bases between the germline ends. Looked up from germline, CDR1 is SEHNR and CDR2 is FQNEAQ (reference sequence). The CDR3 length is 12 residues. The CDR3 loop reads CASNRGNTEAFF. CDR3 DNA sequence: TGTGCCAGCAACCGCGGGAACACTGAAGCTTTCTTT.

The chain employs TRBV7-2 and TRBJ2-5; D is perhaps TRBD1 (5 bases). This CDR3 has 17 amino acids. Germline-derived CDR1 and CDR2 are SGHTA and FQGNSA. With 3 bases removed from V and 5 bases from J, the gap between germline ends came to 22 bases. This CDR3 is CASSFGEQGKTGETQYF. CDR3 coding DNA: TGTGCCAGCAGCTTCGGCGAGCAGGGTAAAACCGGGGAGACCCAGTACTTC.

The rearrangement links TRBV7-9 to TRBJ1-1, with D unclear. The germline V and J ends were trimmed by 6 bases and 1 base, with 12 bases remaining between them. The CDR3 sequence is 14 residues long. Germline CDR1 SEHNR, CDR2 FQNEAQ (reference sequence). For the CDR3, the DNA is TGTGCCAGCAGAGGCATATGGGAGAACACTGAAGCTTTCTTT. It specifies CASRGIWENTEAFF. The full variable domain, completed using reference TRBV7-9 and TRBJ1-1, is DTGVSQNPRHKITKRGQNVTFRCDPISEHNRLYWYRQTLGQGPEFLTYFQNEAQLEKSRLLSDRFSAERPKGSFSTLEIQRTEQGDSAMYLCASRGIWENTEAFFGQGTRLTVV.

In its sample, this clonotype was seen many times. The V and J genes are TRBV6-1 and TRBJ2-5; 9 nucleotides match TRBD2. The J segment lost 4 bases and the V segment lost 2 bases, leaving 5 bases of the junction unmatched. Looked up from germline, CDR1 is MNHNS and CDR2 is SASEGT. CDR3 size: 15 residues. The CDR3 nucleotides are TGTGCCAGCAGTGAAAACGCGGGACTAGCAGAGACCCAGTACTTC. As protein: CASSENAGLAETQYF.

In this sample, this clonotype turned up once. This chain connects TRBV7-2 to TRBJ1-6; 8 positions agree with TRBD1. Germline V CDR1 and CDR2: SGHTA, FQGNSA. The CDR3 totals 16 residues. V lost 4 bases to trimming and J lost 5 bases; unmatched junction nucleotides: 7. The CDR3 nucleotides read TGTGCCAGCAGCTCCCACCGACAGGGGAATAATTCACCCCTCCACTTT. It encodes CASSSHRQGNNSPLHF.

About this clonotype itself: An end of the junction does not agree with germline; a read error may underlie this. The genes are TRBV11-2 and TRBJ2-6; D gene ambiguous. Per the germline V gene, CDR1 is SGHAT and CDR2 is FQNNGV. The CDR3 consists of 15 residues. For the CDR3, the DNA is TGTGCCAGCAGCTTTTCCAACTCTGGGCCCAACGTCCTGACTTTC. The encoded protein is CASSFSNSGPNVLTF.

The V gene is TRBV20-1, the J gene TRBJ1-2, with unresolved D. The CDR3 extends over 13 amino acids. The germline V and J ends were trimmed by 0 bases and 1 base, with 6 bases remaining between them. Germline V CDR1 and CDR2: DFQATT, SNEGSKA (reference sequence). The CDR3 loop is CSARDNYNYGYTF. The CDR3, as DNA: TGCAGTGCTAGAGACAATTATAACTATGGCTACACCTTC.

The chain has TRBV10-3 and TRBJ2-7; possible D gene TRBD1, 6 bases. The CDR3 runs 15 residues. Per the germline V gene, CDR1 is ENHRY and CDR2 is SYGVKD. Trimming took off 4 bases at V and 2 bases at J, with 15 bases between the two ends. CDR3 protein: CAISASTGLPYEQYF. The CDR3 nucleotides are TGTGCCATCAGTGCGTCGACAGGCTTACCCTACGAGCAGTACTTC.

Remarks on this clonotype: One junction end does not reproduce the germline sequence, and a read error may be involved. CDR3: CASSPIDRHNENLFF. The CDR3 bases are TGTGCCAGCAGCCCTATCGACAGGCATAATGAAAACCTGTTTTTT. The chain joins TRBV27 to TRBJ1-4; the D gene is possibly TRBD1 (6 bases). The germline CDR1 and CDR2 sequences are MNHEY and SMNVEV (reference sequence). The CDR3 spans 15 residues. The variable domain in full, completed from reference TRBV27 and TRBJ1-4, reads EAQVTQNPRYLITVTGKKLTVTCSQNMNHEYMSWYRQDPGLGLRQIYYSMNVEVTDKGDVPEGYKVSRKEKRNFPLILESPSPNQTSLYFCASSPIDRHNENLFFGSGTQLSVL.

V gene TRBV3-1 combines with J gene TRBJ1-2; D possibly corresponds to TRBD1 (5 bases). Between the trimmed V and J ends, which lost 0 bases and 7 bases, there was a span of 12 bases. The CDR3 consists of 14 residues. Germline V gives CDR1 LGHDT, CDR2 YNNKEL (reference sequence). The DNA of the CDR3 is TGTGCCAGCAGCCAAGATTGGAGTGGGGGTGGCTACACCTTC. Amino acids: CASSQDWSGGGYTF.

This rearrangement joins TRBV14 to TRBJ1-6; D is ambiguous. V dropped 0 bases and J dropped 14 bases, with 5 bases sitting between them. Germline CDR1 is SGHDN and CDR2 is FVKESK. This CDR3 has 11 residues. In DNA, the CDR3 is TGTGCCAGCAGCCAAGATCGAACCCTCCACTTT. Its translation is CASSQDRTLHF.

In this sample, this clonotype turned up many times. This chain joins TRBV5-1 and TRBJ2-7, with D possibly TRBD2 on 5 matching bases. Deletions cut 0 bases from V and 6 bases from J, with 13 bases between. From germline, CDR1 is SGHRS and CDR2 YFSETQ. This CDR3 is built from 14 residues. Written as DNA, the CDR3 is TGCGCCAGCAGCTTGGCGGACTCCGTATCCGAGCAGTACTTC. It specifies CASSLADSVSEQYF.

This clonotype has more than one count but fewer than ten. The rearrangement uses TRBV9 and TRBJ1-2, with D perhaps TRBD1 (5 bases). V lost 0 bases and J 8 bases, leaving 20 bases between the germline ends. Germline V gives CDR1 SGDLS, CDR2 YYNGEE. The CDR3 contains 16 residues. This CDR3 is CASSVESDSAREGYTF. The CDR3 region has the DNA TGTGCCAGCAGCGTAGAGAGCGACAGTGCGAGAGAGGGCTACACCTTC.

A word on this clonotype: At one of its ends the junction is not consistent with the germline gene, which may arise from a read error. This chain joins TRBV25-1 and TRBJ1-6; tentative D call: TRBD1 (5 bases). Germline CDR1 is MGHDK and CDR2 is SYGVNS. The CDR3 is 18 residues long. This CDR3 is CASSHSGLLGSYNSPVHF. The CDR3 DNA is TGTGCCAGCAGCCACTCAGGGCTCCTAGGATCCTATAATTCACCCGTCCACTTT.